What follows are 32 T cell receptor beta chains derived from one specimen sequenced in a study of patients and donors after allogeneic stem cell transplantation. TCRdb used MiXCR to reprocess the RT-PCR reads, holding one entry per CDR3 protein. There are tens of thousands of distinct CDR3 sequences in the sample; roughly 48% occur only once, and roughly two thirds lies in the top ten. The sequencing sample was made of blood, either unsorted or a sorted T cell fraction (not recorded which). These receptors were collected from a human donor who was either an allogeneic HSCT recipient or a stem cell or donor lymphocyte infusion donor (not recorded which). It is not recorded whose cells these are; they may come from a transplant donor.

The V gene is TRBV7-2, the J gene TRBJ1-2; TRBD1 might be the D (6 bases). CDR3 length equals 13 residues. The V and J ends lost 5 bases and 7 bases respectively, with 14 bases between them. Germline V gene data show CDR1 as SGHTA and CDR2 as FQGNSA. This chain's CDR3 is CASSRGGDGGYTF. The CDR3 bases are TGTGCCAGCAGCCGCGGGGGCGATGGTGGCTACACCTTC.

The gene calls are TRBV12-3 or TRBV12-4 and TRBJ1-2; tentatively, D is TRBD1 (5 bases). This CDR3 is 14 amino acids long. V was trimmed by 5 bases and J by 8 bases, leaving 18 bases between them. CDR3 DNA: TGTGCCAGCAGTAAAGTTTCCCAGGGAAACGGCTACACCTTC. This codes for CASSKVSQGNGYTF.

In its sample, this clonotype was seen once. The rearrangement uses TRBV7-2 and TRBJ1-4, with 8 bases aligning to TRBD1. The CDR3 has 14 amino acids. The germline CDR1 and CDR2 sequences are SGHTA and FQGNSA. V was pared by 4 bases and J by 8 bases, with 6 bases of the junction left unmatched. CDR3: CASSSQGAGEKLFF. The CDR3 DNA reads TGTGCCAGCAGCTCCCAGGGGGCAGGAGAAAAACTGTTTTTT.

As DNA, the CDR3 is TGTGCCAGCGGGAGAGGGGGAACCGGGGAGCTGTTTTTT. Amino acid sequence: CASGRGGTGELFF. The chain uses TRBV11-3 and TRBJ2-2, with D tentatively TRBD1 (6 bases). CDR1 is SGHNT, CDR2 YENEEA, per germline. The CDR3 consists of 13 residues. V dropped 8 bases and J dropped 5 bases, with 12 bases sitting between them.

CDR3: CATSRGQGSSYEQYF. In nucleotides, the CDR3 is TGTGCCACCAGCAGAGGACAGGGGAGCTCCTACGAGCAGTACTTC. This chain uses TRBV15 with TRBJ2-7; 8 bases map to TRBD1. V was pared by 1 base and J by 0 bases, with 2 bases of the junction left unmatched. Germline V gene sequence: CDR1 LNHNV, CDR2 YYDKDF (reference sequence). The CDR3 extends over 15 amino acids.

The J gene is TRBJ2-1, the V gene TRBV5-1; TRBD2 matches at 9 bases. Germline V CDR1 and CDR2: SGHRS, YFSETQ. J was trimmed by 5 bases and V by 4 bases; bases with no gene match: 7. The CDR3 sequence is 15 residues long. CDR3 protein: CASSPTSGRNNEQFF. In DNA, the CDR3 is TGCGCCAGCAGCCCTACTAGCGGGCGGAACAATGAGCAGTTCTTC.

This clonotype was picked up a small number of times. The rearrangement links TRBV10-3 to TRBJ1-5; D remains unclear. Trimming pared 0 bases from V and 5 bases from J, leaving 14 bases between. Germline-derived CDR1 and CDR2 are ENHRY and SYGVKD. The CDR3 consists of 16 residues. CDR3 sequence reads: CAISESNSGIYQPQHF. The CDR3 bases are TGTGCCATCAGTGAGTCGAATTCGGGGATTTATCAGCCCCAGCATTTT.

The rearrangement joins TRBV28 to TRBJ1-5; D is possibly TRBD1 (6 bases). This CDR3 is built from 16 residues. Between the trimmed V and J ends, which lost 2 bases and 4 bases, there was a span of 15 bases. CDR1 is MDHEN and CDR2 is SYDVKM in the germline V gene. Written as DNA, the CDR3 is TGTGCCAGCAGTTTAGGGGGCGCATCCCCAAATCAGCCCCAGCATTTT. Residues: CASSLGGASPNQPQHF.

The chain recombines TRBV7-2 with TRBJ1-2; a possible D gene is TRBD1 (5 bases). There are 13 residues in the CDR3. Germline V gene lookup returns CDR1 SGHTA and CDR2 FQGNSA. Trimming took 1 base from V and 8 from J, leaving 11 bases between them. CDR3 protein: CASSLVQARGYTF. The CDR3, as DNA: TGTGCCAGCAGCTTAGTACAGGCCCGCGGCTACACCTTC.

V and J are TRBV7-2 and TRBJ1-2, with 7 positions matching TRBD1. CDR1 and CDR2 from the germline V gene are SGHTA and FQGNSA. This CDR3 is 14 amino acids long. The ends lost 2 bases at V and 4 bases at J; junction bases unmatched: 4. CDR3 DNA: TGTGCCAGCAGCTTAAAAGGGGGCAGCTATGGCTACACCTTC. Translated: CASSLKGGSYGYTF. Complete variable domain (other parts from reference TRBV7-2 and TRBJ1-2): GAGVSQSPSNKVTEKGKDVELRCDPISGHTALYWYRQSLGQGLEFLIYFQGNSAPDKSGLPSDRFSAERTGGSVSTLTIQRTQQEDSAVYLCASSLKGGSYGYTFGSGTRLTVV.

Only a few counts were recorded for this clonotype. No conserved phenylalanine or tryptophan ends this CDR3, so it is likely a read error. The DNA is omitted, as the CDR3 cannot be located on it reliably, and the CDR3 follows TCRdb's listing. The rearrangement links TRBV21-1 to TRBJ1-2; TRBD1, the table's D call, was not compared with the DNA. TRBV21-1 is shown as a pseudogene. The CDR3 contains 10 residues when both ends are counted. The CDR3 loop is CASILRSRQG.

This clonotype was seen only a few times. The chain has TRBV20-1 and TRBJ1-5; D is possibly TRBD1 (6 bases). The ends were cut back, 0 bases at V and 4 bases at J, with 10 bases in the middle. CDR1 is DFQATT and CDR2 is SNEGSKA in the germline V gene (reference sequence). CDR3 length: 14 residues. The CDR3 bases are TGCAGTGCTAGAGATCGGCAGGGGAATCAGCCCCAGCATTTT. As protein: CSARDRQGNQPQHF.

This clonotype was observed a handful of times. The chain joins TRBV5-1 to TRBJ1-4; TRBD1 aligns across 7 bases. The CDR3 covers 16 residues. CDR1 is SGHRS and CDR2 is YFSETQ in the germline V gene. V trimming: 4 bases; J trimming: 0 bases; junction bases outside the gene matches: 6. CDR3 region: CASSPGQFATNEKLFF. The CDR3 region has the DNA TGCGCCAGCAGCCCGGGACAGTTTGCAACTAATGAAAAACTGTTTTTT.

The CDR3 DNA is TGCGCCAGCAGCTTGATAGGGCGGGACGGCTACACCTTC. It yields the protein CASSLIGRDGYTF. The J gene is TRBJ1-2, the V gene TRBV5-1, with D maybe TRBD1 (5 bases). Trimming pared 1 base from V and 8 bases from J, leaving 12 bases between. This CDR3 has 13 amino acids. Germline V lookup: CDR1 SGHRS, CDR2 YFSETQ.

This clonotype was recorded only once. J is TRBJ1-1 and V is TRBV4-3; D gene uncertain. The CDR3 totals 13 residues. V lost 6 bases to trimming and J lost 2 bases, with 10 bases between them. CDR1 is LGHNA and CDR2 is YSLEER in the germline V gene. CDR3 in amino acids: CASSHKGNTEAFF. The DNA for the CDR3 is TGCGCCAGCAGTCATAAAGGTAACACTGAAGCTTTCTTT.

In this sample, this clonotype turned up once. This chain joins TRBV4-3 and TRBJ1-2; no definite D call. Germline V gene data show CDR1 as LGHNA and CDR2 as YSLEER. This CDR3 region has 14 residues. Trimming stripped 3 bases from V and 8 bases from J, with 16 bases between. For the CDR3, the DNA is TGCGCCAGCAGCCAGGAGTACCGGGATCCCGGCTACACCTTC. It is translated as CASSQEYRDPGYTF.

The gene calls are TRBV12-3 or TRBV12-4 and TRBJ1-1; D gene uncertain. This CDR3 has 13 residues. Trimming removed 8 bases at V and 1 base at J, with 11 bases between. CDR3 loop: CASCGSGNTEAFF. In nucleotides, the CDR3 is TGTGCCAGCTGTGGTAGCGGGAACACTGAAGCTTTCTTT.

This chain joins TRBV25-1 and TRBJ1-6, with TRBD1 matching 8 bases. This CDR3 is 13 amino acids long. The germline gives CDR1 MGHDK, CDR2 SYGVNS. Trimming took 6 bases from V and 7 from J; bases not matched to a gene: 2. Here the CDR3 DNA reads TGTGCCAGCAGGGGGACAGGCAATTCACCCCTCCACTTT. This sequence encodes CASRGTGNSPLHF.

In DNA form, the CDR3 reads TGCAGTGCTAGAGATTCCCAGGGGGCAGGACAGCCCCAGCATTTT. It specifies CSARDSQGAGQPQHF. The chain employs TRBV20-1 and TRBJ1-5, with 8 positions matching TRBD1. There are 15 residues in the CDR3. Germline CDR1 and CDR2: DFQATT and SNEGSKA (reference sequence). The V segment lost 0 bases and the J segment 7 bases; nucleotides outside the gene matches: 8.

In its sample, this clonotype was seen a few times. The rearrangement links TRBV12-3 or TRBV12-4 to TRBJ1-3, with 7 bases that match TRBD1. The CDR3 length is 16 residues. The ends lost 1 base at V and 0 bases at J; junction bases unmatched: 3. CDR3 residues: CASSLGQGFSGNTIYF. CDR3 bases: TGTGCCAGCAGTTTAGGACAGGGATTCTCTGGAAACACCATATATTTT.

V and J are TRBV28 and TRBJ1-3; D possibly corresponds to TRBD1 (6 bases). CDR3 length: 14 residues. Trimming removed 3 bases at V and 5 bases at J, with 11 bases between. The germline gives CDR1 MDHEN, CDR2 SYDVKM. CDR3 bases: TGTGCCAGCAGTTTGTTCGACAGGCGAAACACCATATATTTT. It specifies CASSLFDRRNTIYF.

This clonotype was counted a few times. The rearrangement uses TRBV7-8 and TRBJ1-2; no reliable D call. Germline V CDR1 and CDR2: SGHVS, FQNEAQ. CDR3 length: 14 amino acids. The ends were cut back, 1 base at V and 0 bases at J, with 6 bases in the middle. CDR3 loop: CASSLGVTNYGYTF. CDR3 coding DNA: TGTGCCAGCAGCTTAGGAGTAACTAACTATGGCTACACCTTC.

This clonotype was counted a single time. The gene calls are TRBV6-2 or TRBV6-3 and TRBJ2-5; 8 nucleotides agree with TRBD2. The CDR3 is made up of 16 amino acids. The J segment lost 0 bases and the V segment lost 3 bases, leaving 6 bases of the junction unmatched. Per germline, CDR1 MNHEY and CDR2 SVGEGT. CDR3 nucleotides: TGTGCCAGCAGTTATCTGCCTAGCGGGTACCAAGAGACCCAGTACTTC. Encoded protein: CASSYLPSGYQETQYF.

The chain is built from TRBV28 and TRBJ1-3; D not certain. The CDR3 covers 13 residues. In germline, CDR1 is MDHEN, CDR2 SYDVKM. Trimming removed 10 bases at V and 0 bases at J, with 10 bases between. CDR3 coding DNA: TGTGCCACCCAACCGGACTCTGGAAACACCATATATTTT. Its protein is CATQPDSGNTIYF.

This clonotype turned up a few times. The chain employs TRBV7-9 and TRBJ1-1; D remains unclear. CDR1 and CDR2 (germline): SEHNR, FQNEAQ (reference sequence). CDR3 length equals 14 residues. Trimming removed 1 base from V and 1 base from J, with 7 bases in between. CDR3 in amino acids: CASSLGVQNTEAFF. CDR3 sequence (DNA): TGTGCCAGCAGCTTAGGAGTACAGAACACTGAAGCTTTCTTT.

The chain has TRBV25-1 and TRBJ2-5; TRBD1 or TRBD2 may be the D gene (5 bases each). Looked up from germline, CDR1 is MGHDK and CDR2 is SYGVNS. Deletions cut 5 bases from V and 7 bases from J, with 17 bases between. The length of the CDR3 is 14 residues. Here the CDR3 DNA reads TGTGCCAGCAGTTGGGACGGATCCTCGGGGACCCAGTACTTC. Protein: CASSWDGSSGTQYF.

This clonotype was observed a handful of times. CDR3 region: CASSLGGTTPGELFF. CDR3 DNA sequence: TGTGCCAGCAGCTTAGGGGGGACTACTCCCGGGGAGCTGTTTTTT. The V gene is TRBV7-2, the J gene TRBJ2-2; 7 bases are a match to TRBD2. The germline V gene has CDR1 SGHTA and CDR2 FQGNSA. V gave up 1 base and J gave up 6 bases; unmatched junction bases: 5. CDR3 size: 15 residues.

The chain has TRBV29-1 and TRBJ1-4; D uncertain. Germline loops: CDR1 SQVTM, CDR2 ANQGSEA. V was shortened by 3 bases and J by 6 bases, with 11 bases between the two germline ends. The CDR3 is 13 residues long. CDR3 protein: CSVESQVDEKLFF. The DNA for the CDR3 is TGCAGCGTTGAGAGCCAGGTAGATGAAAAACTGTTTTTT.

The rearrangement links TRBV27 to TRBJ2-3; TRBD2 aligns across 8 bases. The J segment lost 1 base and the V segment lost 5 bases, leaving 8 bases of the junction unmatched. Germline loops: CDR1 MNHEY, CDR2 SMNVEV (reference sequence). The CDR3 length is 16 residues. CDR3 residues: CASSRGLAWGTDTQYF. CDR3 nucleotide sequence: TGTGCCAGCAGTCGCGGACTAGCCTGGGGCACAGATACGCAGTATTTT.

This clonotype was found a few times. The chain links TRBV12-3 or TRBV12-4 to TRBJ1-1; TRBD1 matches at 8 bases. The CDR3 totals 14 residues. The V and J ends lost 3 bases and 0 bases, in that order; junction bases with no gene match: 0. The CDR3, as DNA: TGTGCCAGCAGTTTGGGACAGGTGAACACTGAAGCTTTCTTT. Its translation is CASSLGQVNTEAFF.

This chain links TRBV15 with TRBJ1-6; D may be TRBD1 (5 bases). Germline CDR1 and CDR2: LNHNV and YYDKDF (reference sequence). The germline V and J ends were trimmed by 4 bases and 0 bases, with 7 bases remaining between them. The CDR3 is made up of 15 amino acids. This chain's CDR3 is CATSKGSSYNSPLHF. DNA for the CDR3: TGTGCCACCAGCAAGGGGAGCTCCTATAATTCACCCCTCCACTTT.

This rearrangement joins TRBV27 to TRBJ2-1; TRBD2 agrees at 7 bases. The germline V gene has CDR1 MNHEY and CDR2 SMNVEV (reference sequence). With V trimmed by 4 bases and J by 9 bases, 12 bases remained unmatched. The length of the CDR3 is 15 residues. This chain's CDR3 is CASSYAASGVGEQFF. The DNA of the CDR3 is TGTGCCAGCAGTTATGCGGCTAGCGGCGTGGGTGAGCAGTTCTTC.